Below are 7 T cell receptor beta chains sequenced from a single sample in a study of blood T cell repertoires in COVID-19. Produced via immunoSEQ multiplex PCR; TCRdb's table is partial and in-frame only. Of 190,000 or so clones listed, roughly 89% are singletons. Sequencing was done on a sample of PBMCs or T cells enriched from blood (not recorded which). The receptors were sampled from a man in his late teens or twenties with acute COVID-19.

The rearrangement links TRBV6-1 to TRBJ2-3; tentatively, D is TRBD2 (6 bases). The CDR3 is 16 residues long. Germline CDR1 MNHNS, CDR2 SASEGT. V lost 2 bases and J 2 bases, leaving 14 bases between the germline ends. The CDR3 here is CASSERFRGNTDTQYF. CDR3 sequence (DNA): TGTGCCAGCAGTGAAAGGTTTCGCGGGAACACAGATACGCAGTATTTT.

The gene calls are TRBV7-9 and TRBJ2-7, with 9 bases matching TRBD1. This CDR3 is 18 amino acids long. Germline assignment: CDR1 SEHNR and CDR2 FQNEAQ (reference sequence). V gave up 5 bases and J gave up 3 bases; unmatched junction bases: 17. The DNA of the CDR3 is TGTGCCAGCAGCCCCCTAGTTACCGACACAGGGGGCCACTACGAGCAGTACTTC. This gives the protein CASSPLVTDTGGHYEQYF.

This clone was found once. The chain employs TRBV3-1 (or the pseudogene TRBV3-2) and TRBJ2-7, with TRBD2 identical over 8 bases. CDR1 is LGHDT and CDR2 is YNNKEL in the germline V gene (reference sequence). Losses at the gene ends were 3 bases for V and 3 bases for J; bases not matched to a gene: 7. This CDR3 is 15 amino acids long. This CDR3 reads CASSHFEAGVYEQYF. CDR3 bases: TGTGCCAGCAGCCATTTTGAAGCGGGAGTCTACGAGCAGTACTTC.

The rearrangement uses TRBV7-2 and TRBJ1-1; TRBD1 aligns across 10 bases. Losses at the gene ends were 8 bases for V and 4 bases for J; bases not matched to a gene: 7. The germline gives CDR1 SGHTA, CDR2 FQGNSA. The CDR3 is 14 amino acids. As DNA, the CDR3 is TGTGCCAGCCACCGGGACAGGGGTTTCACTGAAGCTTTCTTT. Its protein is CASHRDRGFTEAFF. Drawing the rest from reference TRBV7-2 and TRBJ1-1, the complete variable domain is GAGVSQSPSNKVTEKGKDVELRCDPISGHTALYWYRQSLGQGLEFLIYFQGNSAPDKSGLPSDRFSAERTGGSVSTLTIQRTQQEDSAVYLCASHRDRGFTEAFFGQGTRLTVV.

The genes are TRBV21-1 and TRBJ2-1; the D call in the table, TRBD2, was not verified against the DNA. TRBV21-1 is designated a pseudogene. CDR3 length equals 17 residues. The CDR3 loop is CASSIITSGFIYNEQFF. In DNA form, the CDR3 reads TGTGCCAGCAGCATAATCACTAGCGGGTTCATCTACAATGAGCAGTTCTTC.

Here the CDR3 reads CASSIRPRTGAGEKLFF. The CDR3 coding sequence is TGTGCCAGCAGCATACGACCGCGGACAGGGGCTGGTGAAAAACTGTTTTTT. The gene calls are TRBV7-8 and TRBJ1-4; 9 positions agree with TRBD1. This CDR3 spans 17 amino acids. V dropped 5 bases and J dropped 7; count of bases not matched to a gene: 14. Germline CDR1 and CDR2: SGHVS and FQNEAQ.

The J gene is TRBJ2-2, the V gene TRBV28, with 9 positions matching TRBD1. The CDR3 has 16 amino acids. V was clipped by 5 bases and J by 3 bases; unmatched bases: 7. CDR1 is MDHEN and CDR2 is SYDVKM in the germline V gene. DNA for the CDR3: TGTGCCAGCAGTCCAGGGACAGGGCCCCACACCGGGGAGCTGTTTTTT. Protein: CASSPGTGPHTGELFF. The whole variable domain, filled in from reference TRBV28 and TRBJ2-2, reads DVKVTQSSRYLVKRTGEKVFLECVQDMDHENMFWYRQDPGLGLRLIYFSYDVKMKEKGDIPEGYSVSREKKERFSLILESASTNQTSMYLCASSPGTGPHTGELFFGEGSRLTVL.